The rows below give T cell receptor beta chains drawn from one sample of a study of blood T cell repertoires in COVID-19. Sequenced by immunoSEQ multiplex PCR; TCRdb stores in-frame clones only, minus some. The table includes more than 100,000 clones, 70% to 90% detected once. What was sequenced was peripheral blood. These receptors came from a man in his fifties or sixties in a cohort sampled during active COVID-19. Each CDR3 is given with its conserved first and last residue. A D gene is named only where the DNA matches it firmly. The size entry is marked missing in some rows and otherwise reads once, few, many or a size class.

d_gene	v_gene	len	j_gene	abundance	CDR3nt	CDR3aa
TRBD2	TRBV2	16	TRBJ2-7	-	TGTGCCAGCAGAGCGCCGGGACTAGCGGGGGTGTACGAGCAGTACTTC	CASRAPGLAGVYEQYF
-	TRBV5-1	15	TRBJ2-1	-	TGCGCCAGCAGCTTGGAGGCAACGGGGTTCAATGAGCAGTTCTTC	CASSLEATGFNEQFF
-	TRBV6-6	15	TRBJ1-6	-	TGTGCCAGCAGTGACTCTGGGGGCGTCAATTCACCCCTCCACTTT	CASSDSGGVNSPLHF
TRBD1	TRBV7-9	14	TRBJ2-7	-	TGTGCCAGCCGTCCGGGACAGGGGGGTGGCGAGCAGTACTTC	CASRPGQGGGEQYF
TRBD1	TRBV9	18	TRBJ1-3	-	TGTGCCAGCAGCCCACACCTGGTCGGGACAGGGGGTGGAAACACCATATATTTT	CASSPHLVGTGGGNTIYF
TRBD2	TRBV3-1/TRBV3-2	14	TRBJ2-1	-	TGTGCCAGCAGCCAGGGCGGGGGAGGCGTTGAGCAGTTCTTC	CASSQGGGGVEQFF
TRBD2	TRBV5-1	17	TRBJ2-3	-	TGCGCCAGCAGCGGAGGCGGACTAGCGGGGGGCACAGATACGCAGTATTTT	CASSGGGLAGGTDTQYF
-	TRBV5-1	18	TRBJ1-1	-	TGCGCCAGCAGCTTGGGGGCAGGTTTTGAGGGTATGAACACTGAAGCTTTCTTT	CASSLGAGFEGMNTEAFF
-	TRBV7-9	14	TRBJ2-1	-	TGTGCCAGCAGCTTTACGAGTTCCTACAATGAGCAGTTCTTC	CASSFTSSYNEQFF
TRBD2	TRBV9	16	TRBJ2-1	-	TGTGCCAGCAGCGTAGTCTCTAGCGGGGGGGCCAATGAGCAGTTCTTC	CASSVVSSGGANEQFF
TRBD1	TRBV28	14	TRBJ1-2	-	TGTGCCAGCAGTACACAGGGGGCCCGCGATGGCTACACCTTC	CASSTQGARDGYTF
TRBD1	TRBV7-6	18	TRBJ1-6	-	TGTGCCAGCAGCCAAACAAGACAGGGGGCGTCGGGTAATTCACCCCTCCACTTT	CASSQTRQGASGNSPLHF
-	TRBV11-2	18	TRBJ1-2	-	TGTGCCAGCAGCTTAGATGGCGGGGGGGCTTTTTTCCCCCATGGCTACACCTTC	CASSLDGGGAFFPHGYTF
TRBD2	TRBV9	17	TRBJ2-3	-	TGTGCCAGCAGCGTAGGAGGGACTAGCGGGGCAGCAGATACGCAGTATTTT	CASSVGGTSGAADTQYF
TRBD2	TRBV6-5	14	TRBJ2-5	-	TGTGCCAGCAGTCTCGGGGGGGCGGGAGAGACCCAGTACTTC	CASSLGGAGETQYF
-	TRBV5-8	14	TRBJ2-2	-	TGTGCCAGCACTCGGGGGACGAACACCGGGGAGCTGTTTTTT	CASTRGTNTGELFF
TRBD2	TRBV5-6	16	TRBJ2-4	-	TGTGCCAGCAGCCTGCCAATACTAGCGGCCAAAAACATTCAGTACTTC	CASSLPILAAKNIQYF
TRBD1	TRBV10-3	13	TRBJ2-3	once	TGTGCCATCAGGATGACAGGGGTAGATACGCAGTATTTT	CAIRMTGVDTQYF
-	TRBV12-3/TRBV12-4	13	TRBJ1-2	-	TGTGCCAGCAGCCATCGACAGTCCTATGGCTACACCTTC	CASSHRQSYGYTF
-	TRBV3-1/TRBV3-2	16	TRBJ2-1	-	TGTGCCAGCAGCCCGTCAGGGGCGGGGGACTACAATGAGCAGTTCTTC	CASSPSGAGDYNEQFF
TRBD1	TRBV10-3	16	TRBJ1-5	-	TGTGCCATCAGTGTGGGACCGGGACAGGACAATCAGCCCCAGCATTTT	CAISVGPGQDNQPQHF
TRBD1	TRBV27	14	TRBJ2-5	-	TGTGCCAGCAGTCCGTCAGGGGGTCGGGAGACCCAGTACTTC	CASSPSGGRETQYF